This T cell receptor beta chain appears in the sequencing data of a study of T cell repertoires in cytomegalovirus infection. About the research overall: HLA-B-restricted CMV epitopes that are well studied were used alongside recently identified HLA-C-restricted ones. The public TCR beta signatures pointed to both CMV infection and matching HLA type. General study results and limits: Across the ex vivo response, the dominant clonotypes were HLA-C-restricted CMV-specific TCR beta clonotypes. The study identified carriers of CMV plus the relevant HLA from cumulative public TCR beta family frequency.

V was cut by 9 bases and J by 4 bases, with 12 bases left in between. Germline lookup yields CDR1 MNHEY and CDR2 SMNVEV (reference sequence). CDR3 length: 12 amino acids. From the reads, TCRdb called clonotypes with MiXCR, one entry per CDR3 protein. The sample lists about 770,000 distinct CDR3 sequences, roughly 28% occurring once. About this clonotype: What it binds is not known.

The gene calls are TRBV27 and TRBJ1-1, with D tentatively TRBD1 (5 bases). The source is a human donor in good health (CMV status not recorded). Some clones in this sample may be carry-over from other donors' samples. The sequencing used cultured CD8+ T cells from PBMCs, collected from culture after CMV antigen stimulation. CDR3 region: CASFRGGTEAFF. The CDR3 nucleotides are TGTGCCAGTTTCCGGGGGGGCACTGAAGCTTTCTTT.